The 17 T cell receptor beta chains presented below share a single source sample, sequenced in a study of blood T cell repertoires in COVID-19. Sequenced by immunoSEQ multiplex PCR; TCRdb stores in-frame clones only, minus some. The sample holds about 240,000 clones; around 86% are singletons and the top ten take 8% to 9%. What was sequenced was peripheral blood. The receptors were gathered from an elderly woman with COVID-19, enrolled during active disease.

The CDR3 nucleotides are TGTGCCACCAGCAGAGGCCCAGGACTAGCGGGATACGAGCAGTACTTC. As protein: CATSRGPGLAGYEQYF. The chain employs TRBV15 and TRBJ2-7; 12 nucleotides line up with TRBD2. CDR3 length: 16 amino acids. CDR1 LNHNV and CDR2 YYDKDF come from the germline V gene (reference sequence). The V gene end was trimmed by 1 base and the J gene end by 4 bases; junction bases not matched to a gene: 5.

V and J are TRBV24-1 and TRBJ2-5; 8 bases map to TRBD1. The CDR3 is made up of 14 amino acids. V shed 6 bases, J shed 1 base, and the junction held 3 bases outside the gene matches. CDR1 is KGHDR, CDR2 SFDVKD, per germline. CDR3 coding DNA: TGTGCCACCAGTACAGGGGGACCCCAAGAGACCCAGTACTTC. This gives the protein CATSTGGPQETQYF.

This sequence joins TRBV6-5 and TRBJ2-5; a possible D gene is TRBD1 (6 bases). The CDR3 extends over 13 amino acids. V was cut by 8 bases and J by 5 bases, with 15 bases left in between. Germline CDR1 MNHEY, CDR2 SVGAGI. The CDR3 coding sequence is TGTGCCAGCGGGCCCACAGGGTTGGAGACCCAGTACTTC. This gives the protein CASGPTGLETQYF.

The V gene is TRBV6-2 or TRBV6-3, the J gene TRBJ2-1; 12 bases align to TRBD2. The CDR3 runs to 16 residues. The J segment lost 9 bases and the V segment lost 5 bases, leaving 11 bases of the junction unmatched. The germline V gene encodes CDR1 MNHEY and CDR2 SVGEGT. The CDR3 DNA is TGTGCCAGCAGTACACCTTCTAGCGGGAGGGCCAGTGAGCAGTTCTTC. Translation gives CASSTPSSGRASEQFF.

The chain links TRBV30 to TRBJ2-3, with 9 bases matching TRBD2. Germline assignment: CDR1 GTSNPN and CDR2 SVGIG (reference sequence). After removal of 7 bases from V and 9 bases from J, the junction contained 11 bases not matched to a gene. CDR3 length: 13 amino acids. The CDR3 loop is CASAGGIGDTQYF. As DNA, the CDR3 is TGTGCCTCCGCGGGGGGGATCGGAGACACGCAGTATTTT.

The gene calls are TRBV5-1 and TRBJ2-5; D remains ambiguous. CDR1 and CDR2 (germline): SGHRS, YFSETQ. V lost 4 bases, J lost 3 bases, and 13 bases lay in between. This CDR3 is built from 14 residues. The chain's CDR3 is CASSDGSNKETQYF. Here the CDR3 DNA reads TGCGCCAGCAGCGACGGGTCTAATAAAGAGACCCAGTACTTC.

This clone has only one observation. The V gene is TRBV30, the J gene TRBJ1-6; D gene unclear. There are 16 residues in the CDR3. V lost 0 bases to trimming and J lost 7 bases, with 16 bases between them. Germline CDR1 reads GTSNPN; CDR2 reads SVGIG (reference sequence). CDR3 loop: CAWSVTHIGGNSPLHF. The DNA for the CDR3 is TGTGCCTGGAGTGTGACCCACATCGGAGGGAATTCACCCCTCCACTTT. Based on the CDR3 plus reference TRBV30 and TRBJ1-6, the full variable domain is SQTIHQWPATLVQPVGSPLSLECTVEGTSNPNLYWYRQAAGRGLQLLFYSVGIGQISSEVPQNLSASRPQDRQFILSSKKLLLSDSGFYLCAWSVTHIGGNSPLHFGNGTRLTVT.

The chain uses TRBV25-1 and TRBJ1-1; D is undetermined. The CDR3 runs 14 residues. The germline gives CDR1 MGHDK, CDR2 SYGVNS. V was shortened by 10 bases and J by 6 bases, with 21 bases between the two germline ends. The CDR3 sequence: CATTEPGLISEAFF. CDR3 DNA: TGTGCCACCACCGAGCCCGGGTTAATCTCTGAAGCTTTCTTT.

The V gene is TRBV18, the J gene TRBJ2-3; no clear D. Per germline, CDR1 KGHSH and CDR2 LQKENI. Trimming stripped 4 bases from V and 0 bases from J, with 8 bases between. There are 14 residues in the CDR3. CDR3 region: CASSRGLSTDTQYF. DNA for the CDR3: TGTGCCAGCTCACGAGGCTTAAGCACAGATACGCAGTATTTT.

This chain uses TRBV6-5 with TRBJ1-1, with 8 bases lining up with TRBD1. With V trimmed by 6 bases and J by 5 bases, 5 bases remained unmatched. The CDR3 has 13 residues. Germline values: CDR1 MNHEY, CDR2 SVGAGI. CDR3 in DNA: TGTGCCAGCAGACTTACAGGGGGGACTGAAGCTTTCTTT. This encodes CASRLTGGTEAFF.

The chain recombines TRBV6-2 or TRBV6-3 with TRBJ2-1; 7 positions agree with TRBD2. Per the germline V gene, CDR1 is MNHEY and CDR2 is SVGEGT. The CDR3 has 17 residues. J lost 4 bases, V lost 5 bases, and 14 bases had no gene match. The CDR3 DNA reads as TGTGCCAGCAGTAAAGACACCGGGACTATCGTATACAATGAGCAGTTCTTC. It yields the protein CASSKDTGTIVYNEQFF.

The rearrangement links TRBV7-6 to TRBJ2-7, with D perhaps matching TRBD1 (5 bases). This CDR3 is built from 14 residues. CDR1 is SGHVS, CDR2 FNYEAQ, per germline. V lost 2 bases and J lost 5, with 13 bases in between. The CDR3 DNA reads TGTGCCAGCAGCTTAAGGGGCACCTGGGACGAGCAGTACTTC. Amino acid sequence: CASSLRGTWDEQYF.

V gene TRBV15 combines with J gene TRBJ1-5; weak D call: TRBD1 (5 bases). This CDR3 spans 17 amino acids. V dropped 5 bases and J dropped 3 bases, with 20 bases sitting between them. CDR1 and CDR2 from the germline V gene are LNHNV and YYDKDF (reference sequence). DNA of the CDR3: TGTGCCACCAGCTCCATTAAGGACACCGCCGTCAATCAGCCCCAGCATTTT. Translated, it gives CATSSIKDTAVNQPQHF.

The CDR3 loop reads CASRGGTQETQYF. CDR3 nucleotides: TGTGCCAGCAGGGGGGGAACTCAAGAGACCCAGTACTTC. The rearrangement joins TRBV3-1 (or the pseudogene TRBV3-2) to TRBJ2-5; tentatively, D is TRBD2 (6 bases). CDR3 size: 13 residues. Germline CDR1 is LGHDT and CDR2 is YNNKEL (reference sequence). Trimming took off 6 bases at V and 2 bases at J, with 10 bases between the two ends.

The chain recombines TRBV27 with TRBJ1-6, with 8 bases lining up with TRBD1. Germline V gene data show CDR1 as MNHEY and CDR2 as SMNVEV (reference sequence). The CDR3 runs 15 residues. V lost 3 bases and J lost 10; bases outside the gene matches: 8. CDR3 coding DNA: TGTGCCAGCAGTTTGATGGACAGGGAATTATCACCCCTCCACTTT. It encodes CASSLMDRELSPLHF.

This chain connects TRBV9 to TRBJ2-1; TRBD1 aligns across 7 bases. The CDR3 is made up of 14 amino acids. Germline CDR1 is SGDLS and CDR2 is YYNGEE. After removal of 2 bases from V and 8 bases from J, the junction contained 7 bases not matched to a gene. CDR3 sequence (DNA): TGTGCCAGCAGCGTCGACGGACAGGCCCATGAGCAGTTCTTC. It translates to CASSVDGQAHEQFF.

The genes are TRBV29-1 and TRBJ1-2; a possible D gene is TRBD1 (5 bases). Deletions cut 4 bases from V and 4 bases from J, with 13 bases between. The CDR3 loop spans 13 amino acids. Germline assignment: CDR1 SQVTM and CDR2 ANQGSEA. CDR3 protein: CSVGVGGSYGYTF. The CDR3 DNA follows: TGCAGCGTTGGGGTGGGGGGAAGCTATGGCTACACCTTC.